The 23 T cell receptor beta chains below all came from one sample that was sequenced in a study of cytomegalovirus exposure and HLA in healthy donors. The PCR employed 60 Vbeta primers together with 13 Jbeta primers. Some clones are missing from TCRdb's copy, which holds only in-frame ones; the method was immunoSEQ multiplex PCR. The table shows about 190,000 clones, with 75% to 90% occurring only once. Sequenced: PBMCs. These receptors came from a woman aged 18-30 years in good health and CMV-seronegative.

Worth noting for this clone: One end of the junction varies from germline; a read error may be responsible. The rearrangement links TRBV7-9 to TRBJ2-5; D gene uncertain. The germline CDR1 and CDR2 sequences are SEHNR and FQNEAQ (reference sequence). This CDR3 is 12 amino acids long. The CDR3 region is CSSSSSEETQYF. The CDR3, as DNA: TGTTCCAGCAGCTCTAGTGAGGAGACCCAGTACTTC. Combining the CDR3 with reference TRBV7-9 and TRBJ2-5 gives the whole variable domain DTGVSQNPRHKITKRGQNVTFRCDPISEHNRLYWYRQTLGQGPEFLTYFQNEAQLEKSRLLSDRFSAERPKGSFSTLEIQRTEQGDSAMYLCSSSSSEETQYFGPGTRLLVL.

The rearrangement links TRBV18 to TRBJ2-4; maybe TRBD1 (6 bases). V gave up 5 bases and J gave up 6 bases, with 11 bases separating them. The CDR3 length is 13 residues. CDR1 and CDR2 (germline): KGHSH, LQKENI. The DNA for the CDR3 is TGTGCCAGCTCAGGGGGCGAAGTAAACATTCAGTACTTC. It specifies CASSGGEVNIQYF.

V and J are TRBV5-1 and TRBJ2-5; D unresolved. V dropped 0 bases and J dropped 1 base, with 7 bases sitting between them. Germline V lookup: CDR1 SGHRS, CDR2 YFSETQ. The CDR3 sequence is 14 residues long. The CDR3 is CASSLGGVQETQYF. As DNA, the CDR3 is TGCGCCAGCAGCTTGGGTGGAGTCCAAGAGACCCAGTACTTC.

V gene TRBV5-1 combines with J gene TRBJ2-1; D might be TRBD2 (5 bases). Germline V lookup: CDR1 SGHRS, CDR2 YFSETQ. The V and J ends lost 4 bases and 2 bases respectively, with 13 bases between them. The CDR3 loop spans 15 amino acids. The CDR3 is CASSLGGSTYNEQFF. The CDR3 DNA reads TGCGCCAGCAGCCTCGGAGGTAGCACCTACAATGAGCAGTTCTTC.

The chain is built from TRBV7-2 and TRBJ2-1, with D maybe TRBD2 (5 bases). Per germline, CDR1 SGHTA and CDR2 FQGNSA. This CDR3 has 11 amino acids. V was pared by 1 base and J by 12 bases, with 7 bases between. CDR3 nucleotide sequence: TGTGCCAGCAGCTTAGTTGAGGGGCAGTTCTTC. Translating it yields CASSLVEGQFF.

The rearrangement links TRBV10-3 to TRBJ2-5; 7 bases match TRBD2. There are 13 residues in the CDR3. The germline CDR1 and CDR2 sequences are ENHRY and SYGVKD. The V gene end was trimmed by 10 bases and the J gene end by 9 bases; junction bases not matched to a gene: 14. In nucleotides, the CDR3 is TGTGCCACCCTGGGTCCTAGCGGTATGCCCCAGTACTTC. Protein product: CATLGPSGMPQYF.

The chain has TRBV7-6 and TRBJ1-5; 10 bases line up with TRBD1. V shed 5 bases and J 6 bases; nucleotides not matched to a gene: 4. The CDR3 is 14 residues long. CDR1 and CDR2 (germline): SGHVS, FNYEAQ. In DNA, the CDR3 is TGTGCCAGCAGCAGGACAGGGGGGGGTCAGCCCCAGCATTTT. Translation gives CASSRTGGGQPQHF.

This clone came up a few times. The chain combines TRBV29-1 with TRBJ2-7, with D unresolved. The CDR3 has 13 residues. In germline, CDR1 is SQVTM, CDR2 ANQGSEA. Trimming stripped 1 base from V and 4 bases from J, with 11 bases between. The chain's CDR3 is CSVEAPGGYEQYF. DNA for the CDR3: TGCAGCGTTGAAGCCCCGGGTGGATACGAGCAGTACTTC.

CDR3 sequence reads: CASSYRPESSGANVLTF. In nucleotides, the CDR3 is TGTGCCAGCAGTTACCGACCGGAGAGCTCTGGGGCCAACGTCCTGACTTTC. The V gene is TRBV2, the J gene TRBJ2-6; no firm D call. V was trimmed by 5 bases and J by 0 bases, leaving 14 bases between them. Looked up from germline, CDR1 is SNHLY and CDR2 is FYNNEI. The CDR3 runs to 17 residues.

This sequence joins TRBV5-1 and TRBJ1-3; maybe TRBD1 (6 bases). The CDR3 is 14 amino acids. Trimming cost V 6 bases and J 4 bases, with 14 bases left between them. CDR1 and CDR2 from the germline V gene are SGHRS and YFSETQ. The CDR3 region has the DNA TGCGCCAGCACTACGGACAGCCACGGAAACACCATATATTTT. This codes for CASTTDSHGNTIYF.

The CDR3 region is CASGGGQHNQPQHF. CDR3 DNA sequence: TGTGCCAGCGGAGGTGGGCAGCACAATCAGCCCCAGCATTTT. The rearrangement links TRBV5-5 to TRBJ1-5; D is unclear. Trimming pared 7 bases from V and 3 bases from J, leaving 14 bases between. Germline CDR1 reads SGHKS; CDR2 reads YYEKEE (reference sequence). The CDR3 has 14 amino acids.

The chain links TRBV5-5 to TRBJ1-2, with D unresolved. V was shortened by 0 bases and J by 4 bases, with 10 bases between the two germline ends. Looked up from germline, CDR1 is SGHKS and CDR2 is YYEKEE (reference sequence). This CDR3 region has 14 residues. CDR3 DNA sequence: TGTGCCAGCAGCTTGGTGGCAGCGAGCTATGGCTACACCTTC. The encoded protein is CASSLVAASYGYTF.

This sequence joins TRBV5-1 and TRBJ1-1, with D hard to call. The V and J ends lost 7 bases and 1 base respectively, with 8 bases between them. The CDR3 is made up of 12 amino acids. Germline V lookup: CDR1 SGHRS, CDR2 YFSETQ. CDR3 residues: CASHGENTEAFF. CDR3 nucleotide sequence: TGCGCCAGCCACGGGGAGAACACTGAAGCTTTCTTT.

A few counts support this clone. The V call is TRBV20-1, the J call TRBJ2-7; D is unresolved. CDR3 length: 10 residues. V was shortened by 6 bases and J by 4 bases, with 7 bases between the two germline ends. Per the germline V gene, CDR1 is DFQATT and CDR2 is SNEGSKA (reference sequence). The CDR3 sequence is CSAPKYEQYF. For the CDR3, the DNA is TGCAGTGCCCCAAAATACGAGCAGTACTTC.

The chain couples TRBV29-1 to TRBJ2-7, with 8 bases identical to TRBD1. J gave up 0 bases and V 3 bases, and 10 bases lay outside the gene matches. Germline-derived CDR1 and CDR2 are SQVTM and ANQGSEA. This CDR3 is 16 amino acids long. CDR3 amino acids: CSVDAGGLTSSYEQYF. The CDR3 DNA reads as TGCAGCGTTGACGCAGGGGGCCTCACGAGCTCCTACGAGCAGTACTTC.

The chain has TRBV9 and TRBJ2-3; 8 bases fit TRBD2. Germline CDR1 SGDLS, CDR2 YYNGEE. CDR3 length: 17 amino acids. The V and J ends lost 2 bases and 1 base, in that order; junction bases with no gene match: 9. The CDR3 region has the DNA TGTGCCAGCAGCGTGGCCCCACCGGGACTAGGCACAGATACGCAGTATTTT. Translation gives CASSVAPPGLGTDTQYF.

In DNA form, the CDR3 reads TGCGCCAGCAGCTTGGCCGAACGAGCTCTCGGCTACACCTTC. Translated: CASSLAERALGYTF. The V call is TRBV5-1, the J call TRBJ1-2; D call uncertain. This CDR3 has 14 residues. The germline V and J ends were trimmed by 0 bases and 8 bases, with 14 bases remaining between them. CDR1 and CDR2 (germline): SGHRS, YFSETQ.

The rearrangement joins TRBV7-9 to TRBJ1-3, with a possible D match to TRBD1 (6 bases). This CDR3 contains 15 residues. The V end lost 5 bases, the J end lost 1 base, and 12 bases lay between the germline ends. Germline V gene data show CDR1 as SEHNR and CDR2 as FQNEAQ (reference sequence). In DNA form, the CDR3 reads TGTGCCAGCAGCGAAACCGGGACATCTGGAAACACCATATATTTT. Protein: CASSETGTSGNTIYF.

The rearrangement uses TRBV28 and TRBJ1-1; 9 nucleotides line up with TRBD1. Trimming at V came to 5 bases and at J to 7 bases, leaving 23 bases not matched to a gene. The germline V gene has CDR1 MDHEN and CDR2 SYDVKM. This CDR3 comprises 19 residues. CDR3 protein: CASSDQAGTGQGAGIEAFF. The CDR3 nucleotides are TGTGCCAGCAGTGACCAAGCAGGAACGGGACAGGGCGCGGGCATTGAAGCTTTCTTT. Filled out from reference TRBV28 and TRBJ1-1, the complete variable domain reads DVKVTQSSRYLVKRTGEKVFLECVQDMDHENMFWYRQDPGLGLRLIYFSYDVKMKEKGDIPEGYSVSREKKERFSLILESASTNQTSMYLCASSDQAGTGQGAGIEAFFGQGTRLTVV.

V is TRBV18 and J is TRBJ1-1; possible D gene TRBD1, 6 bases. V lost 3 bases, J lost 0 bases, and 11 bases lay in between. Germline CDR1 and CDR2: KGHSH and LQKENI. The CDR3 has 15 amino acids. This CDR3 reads CASSPDSFMNTEAFF. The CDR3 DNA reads TGTGCCAGCTCACCGGACAGCTTCATGAACACTGAAGCTTTCTTT.

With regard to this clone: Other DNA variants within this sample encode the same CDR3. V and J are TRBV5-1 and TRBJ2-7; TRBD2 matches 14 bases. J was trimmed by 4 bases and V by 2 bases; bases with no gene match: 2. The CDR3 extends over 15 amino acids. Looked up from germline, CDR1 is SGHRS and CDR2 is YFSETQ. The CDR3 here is CASSLGTSGGYEQYF. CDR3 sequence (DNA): TGCGCCAGCAGCTTAGGGACTAGCGGGGGTTACGAGCAGTACTTC.

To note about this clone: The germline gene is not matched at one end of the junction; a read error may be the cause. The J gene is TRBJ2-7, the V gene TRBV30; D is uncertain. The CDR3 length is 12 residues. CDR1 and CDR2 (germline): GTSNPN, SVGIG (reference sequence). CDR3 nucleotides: TGTGCCTGGAGTGTACTCTCCCACGAGCAGTACTTC. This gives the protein CAWSVLSHEQYF.

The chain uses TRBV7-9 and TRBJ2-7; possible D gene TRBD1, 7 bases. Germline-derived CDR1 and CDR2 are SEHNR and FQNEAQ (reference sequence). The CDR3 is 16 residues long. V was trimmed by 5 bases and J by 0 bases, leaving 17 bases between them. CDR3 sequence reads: CASSPPRQGGSYEQYF. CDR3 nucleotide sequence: TGTGCCAGCAGCCCACCGAGGCAGGGGGGCTCCTACGAGCAGTACTTC.